The 10 T cell receptor beta chains below come from one sample, sequenced in a study of T cell responses to AZD1222 COVID-19 vaccine (dated by TCRdb to the early 2020s). Library creation used the immunoSEQ multiplex PCR assay. In TCRdb, the immuneACCESS table is reduced to in-frame sequences with V and J assigned. These tables do not hold every clone; where another copy was compared, an unresolved V gene accounts for under half, and the others remain unexplained. The table for this sample lists under 55,000 clones; around four fifths of them were counted only once. Around 9.6% of the sample goes to the ten largest clones. The time point label here, explained by the study, means: baseline before first vaccination. This sample comprised peripheral blood, obtained on day 0 of AZD1222 vaccination. All receptors derive from an adult in good health.

This clone was seen only once. This chain joins TRBV27 and TRBJ1-1, with a possible D match to TRBD1 (5 bases). Germline V CDR1 and CDR2: MNHEY, SMNVEV (reference sequence). Trimming took 7 bases from V and 1 from J, leaving 19 bases between them. The CDR3 consists of 16 residues. The CDR3 DNA reads as TGTGCCAGCATGCTCGAGGGGTTGCGGAGGAACACTGAAGCTTTCTTT. It codes for CASMLEGLRRNTEAFF.

The count of this clone is one. The chain employs TRBV6-5 and TRBJ2-1; the match to TRBD1 covers 8 bases. There are 15 residues in the CDR3. CDR1 MNHEY and CDR2 SVGAGI come from the germline V gene. V was clipped by 4 bases and J by 7 bases; unmatched bases: 9. CDR3 nucleotides: TGTGCCAGCAGTTCGACAGGGGTTTGGAAAAATGAGCAGTTCTTC. Protein sequence: CASSSTGVWKNEQFF.

The chain couples TRBV5-1 to TRBJ2-1, with 14 bases lining up with TRBD2. This CDR3 region has 19 residues. Trimming cost V 4 bases and J 0 bases; bases outside gene matches: 9. Germline loops: CDR1 SGHRS, CDR2 YFSETQ. CDR3: CASSLLGLAGGISYNEQFF. CDR3 nucleotides: TGCGCCAGCAGCCTCCTAGGACTAGCGGGGGGCATCTCCTACAATGAGCAGTTCTTC. Filled out from reference TRBV5-1 and TRBJ2-1, the complete variable domain reads KAGVTQTPRYLIKTRGQQVTLSCSPISGHRSVSWYQQTPGQGLQFLFEYFSETQRNKGNFPGRFSGRQFSNSRSEMNVSTLELGDSALYLCASSLLGLAGGISYNEQFFGPGTRLTVL.

This rearrangement joins TRBV29-1 to TRBJ1-1; TRBD1 matches at 10 bases. J was trimmed by 6 bases and V by 4 bases; bases with no gene match: 8. Per germline, CDR1 SQVTM and CDR2 ANQGSEA. The CDR3 is 14 residues long. This chain's CDR3 is CSVARTGGFSEAFF. The CDR3 DNA reads TGCAGCGTTGCTAGGACAGGGGGATTCTCTGAAGCTTTCTTT.

This clone showed up just once. The gene calls are TRBV3-1 (or the pseudogene TRBV3-2) and TRBJ1-3; D is possibly TRBD1 (5 bases). The ends were cut back, 1 base at V and 4 bases at J, with 11 bases in the middle. The germline V gene encodes CDR1 LGHDT and CDR2 YNNKEL (reference sequence). This CDR3 is 15 amino acids long. This CDR3 is CASSQAFSGGNTIYF. Written as DNA, the CDR3 is TGTGCCAGCAGCCAAGCCTTCTCAGGGGGAAACACCATATATTTT.

This rearrangement joins TRBV7-6 to TRBJ1-6, with 9 bases fitting TRBD1. Trimming cost V 5 bases and J 7 bases; bases outside gene matches: 3. Germline V CDR1 and CDR2: SGHVS, FNYEAQ. The CDR3 totals 14 residues. The CDR3 sequence is CASSPDRGNSPLHF. The CDR3 DNA is TGTGCCAGCAGCCCCGACAGGGGGAATTCACCCCTCCACTTT.

This chain joins TRBV27 and TRBJ2-3, with D possibly being TRBD2 (6 bases). The germline gives CDR1 MNHEY, CDR2 SMNVEV (reference sequence). Trimming removed 2 bases at V and 3 bases at J, with 24 bases between. The CDR3 totals 19 residues. CDR3 protein: CASSLRGALRASATDTQYF. In DNA form, the CDR3 reads TGTGCCAGCAGTTTAAGAGGGGCCCTACGGGCTAGCGCAACAGATACGCAGTATTTT.

V and J are TRBV19 and TRBJ2-3; either TRBD1 or TRBD2 may fit D (5 bases each). The V gene lost 6 bases and the J gene lost 4 bases, with 17 bases spanning the gap. The germline V gene encodes CDR1 LNHDA and CDR2 SQIVND (reference sequence). The CDR3 covers 15 residues. This chain's CDR3 is CASSLAWGSADTQYF. The CDR3 nucleotides read TGTGCCAGTAGCCTAGCCTGGGGGTCGGCAGATACGCAGTATTTT.

The V gene is TRBV7-2, the J gene TRBJ1-1; D might be TRBD1 (5 bases). The V and J ends lost 3 bases and 3 bases respectively, with 11 bases between them. The length of the CDR3 is 14 residues. Germline values: CDR1 SGHTA, CDR2 FQGNSA. The CDR3 bases are TGTGCCAGCAGCTTTAAGACGGGGCACACTGAAGCTTTCTTT. Its translation is CASSFKTGHTEAFF.

Comment on this clone: One end of the junction does not line up with germline, which may come from a read error. The chain is built from TRBV7-2 and TRBJ2-1, with 15 bases lining up with TRBD2. The CDR3 has 16 residues. The germline CDR1 and CDR2 sequences are SGHTA and FQGNSA. CDR3 loop: CASSLARRTSGREGVF. In DNA, the CDR3 is TGTGCCAGCAGCTTGGCTCGAAGGACTAGCGGGAGGGAAGGGGTCTTC.